Shown below are 8 T cell receptor beta chains from a single sample sequenced in a study of tumour-infiltrating T cells in Burkitt lymphoma. Clones were sequenced by immunoSEQ multiplex PCR, and TCRdb holds only the in-frame ones, with some missing. The profile shows 1,400 or so clones, approximately 93% of them singletons. Sample: tumor tissue. The receptors stem from a human donor with diffuse large B-cell lymphoma.

The rearrangement links TRBV14 to TRBJ2-7; unclear D gene. Germline values: CDR1 SGHDN, CDR2 FVKESK. The CDR3 is 11 amino acids. V was shortened by 2 bases and J by 3 bases, with 2 bases between the two germline ends. CDR3 in DNA: TGTGCCAGCAGCCAAAACTACGAGCAGTACTTC. Its protein product is CASSQNYEQYF.

The rearrangement uses TRBV6-7 and TRBJ1-6; D remains ambiguous. TRBV6-7 is placed among ORFs of uncertain function. CDR3 length: 13 residues. V lost 6 bases to trimming and J lost 9 bases, with 12 bases between them. CDR3 sequence: CASSSEVGSPLHF. CDR3 bases: TGTGCCAGCAGCTCCGAGGTCGGTTCACCCCTCCACTTT.

V gene TRBV14 combines with J gene TRBJ2-7, with 9 bases identical to TRBD1. The CDR3 contains 14 residues. The germline gives CDR1 SGHDN, CDR2 FVKESK. With 4 bases clipped from V and 5 bases from J, the junction kept 6 bases outside the gene matches. CDR3 sequence reads: CASSPRDRDHEQYF. Here the CDR3 DNA reads TGTGCCAGCAGCCCGCGGGACAGGGACCACGAGCAGTACTTC.

The V and J genes are TRBV19 and TRBJ2-4, with TRBD2 matching over 10 bases. The V and J ends lost 2 bases and 4 bases, in that order; junction bases with no gene match: 8. There are 17 residues in the CDR3. Germline V gives CDR1 LNHDA, CDR2 SQIVND (reference sequence). The CDR3 reads CASSIRGAGGGKNIQYF. In DNA, the CDR3 is TGTGCCAGTAGTATAAGAGGAGCGGGAGGGGGAAAAAACATTCAGTACTTC.

The chain combines TRBV5-6 with TRBJ1-2; the D is unclear. V shed 4 bases and J shed 5 bases, with 6 bases lying between them. CDR3 length: 11 amino acids. Germline values: CDR1 SGHDT, CDR2 YYEEEE. The CDR3 here is CASSAGYGYTF. CDR3 nucleotides: TGTGCCAGCAGCGCTGGTTATGGCTACACCTTC.

The chain carries TRBV4-1 and TRBJ1-2; no definite D call. Per germline, CDR1 MGHRA and CDR2 YSYEKL. Trimming removed 0 bases from V and 2 bases from J, with 7 bases in between. CDR3 length: 14 amino acids. The CDR3 is CASSQDPGNYGYTF. The CDR3 coding sequence is TGCGCCAGCAGCCAAGATCCCGGCAACTATGGCTACACCTTC.

The rearrangement uses TRBV11-2 and TRBJ1-1; no reliable D call. The germline V gene encodes CDR1 SGHAT and CDR2 FQNNGV. The V end was cut by 4 bases, the J end by 7 bases, with 10 bases between. CDR3 size: 12 residues. This CDR3 is CASSSVDGEAFF. In nucleotides, the CDR3 is TGTGCCAGCAGCTCCGTGGACGGTGAAGCTTTCTTT.

V gene TRBV5-6 combines with J gene TRBJ1-4; D uncertain. This CDR3 has 13 residues. Germline values: CDR1 SGHDT, CDR2 YYEEEE. V was shortened by 4 bases and J by 3 bases, with 7 bases between the two germline ends. The CDR3 loop reads CASSPSPNEKLFF. The CDR3 DNA follows: TGTGCCAGCAGCCCCAGCCCTAATGAAAAACTGTTTTTT. Full variable domain (rest looked up from reference TRBV5-6 and TRBJ1-4): DAGVTQSPTHLIKTRGQQVTLRCSPKSGHDTVSWYQQALGQGPQFIFQYYEEEERQRGNFPDRFSGHQFPNYSSELNVNALLLGDSALYLCASSPSPNEKLFFGSGTQLSVL.